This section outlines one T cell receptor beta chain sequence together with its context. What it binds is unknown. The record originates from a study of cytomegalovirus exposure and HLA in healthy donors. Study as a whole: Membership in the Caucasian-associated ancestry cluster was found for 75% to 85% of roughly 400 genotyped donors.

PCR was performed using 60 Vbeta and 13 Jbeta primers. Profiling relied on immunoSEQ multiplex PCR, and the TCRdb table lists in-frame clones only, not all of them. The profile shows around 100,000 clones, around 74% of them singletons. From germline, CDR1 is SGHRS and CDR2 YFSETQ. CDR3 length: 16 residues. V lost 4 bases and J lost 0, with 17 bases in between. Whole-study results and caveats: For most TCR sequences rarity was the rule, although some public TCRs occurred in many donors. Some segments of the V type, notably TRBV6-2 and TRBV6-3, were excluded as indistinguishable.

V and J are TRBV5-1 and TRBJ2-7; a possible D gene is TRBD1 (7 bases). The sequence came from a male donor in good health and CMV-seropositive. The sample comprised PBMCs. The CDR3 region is CASSLAQGGLSYEQYF. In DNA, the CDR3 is TGCGCCAGCAGCCTGGCCCAGGGGGGTCTCTCCTACGAGCAGTACTTC.